The following is a T cell receptor beta chain sequence with its context. These data originate in a study of blood T cell repertoires in COVID-19. Background on the study: Sites in the United States, Italy and Spain provided acute and convalescent COVID-19 samples.

The assay was immunoSEQ multiplex PCR, and TCRdb's table has in-frame clones only and misses some. Of a few hundred thousand clones in the sample, 75% to 85% were seen once. Per germline, CDR1 LGHDT and CDR2 YNNKEL (reference sequence). J gave up 8 bases and V 4 bases, and 6 bases lay outside the gene matches. This CDR3 is 14 amino acids long. This TCR was sampled from a middle-aged woman who had recovered from COVID-19. The chain recombines TRBV3-1 (or the pseudogene TRBV3-2) with TRBJ2-1, with TRBD2 matching 9 bases. Sequences were obtained from peripheral blood. CDR3 sequence: CASSLSGGVDEQFF. In nucleotides, the CDR3 is TGTGCCAGCAGCCTTAGCGGGGGAGTGGATGAGCAGTTCTTC.